The next 26 T cell receptor beta chains were all read from a single sample in a study of cytomegalovirus exposure and HLA in healthy donors. In the PCR, 60 Vbeta and 13 Jbeta primers were used. TCRdb's table, derived via immunoSEQ multiplex PCR, lists solely in-frame clones and lacks some. The sample includes about 200,000 clones. The sequenced sample consisted of PBMCs. The receptors were gathered from a boy aged 10-17 years in good health and CMV-seronegative.

This rearrangement joins TRBV11-2 to TRBJ1-2; 9 positions match TRBD1. The germline V gene encodes CDR1 SGHAT and CDR2 FQNNGV. The length of the CDR3 is 19 residues. The V and J ends lost 2 bases and 0 bases, in that order; junction bases with no gene match: 13. This CDR3 reads CASSLHQGQGLLANYGYTF. Here the CDR3 DNA reads TGTGCCAGCAGCTTACACCAGGGACAGGGACTTTTAGCTAACTATGGCTACACCTTC.

The chain is built from TRBV19 and TRBJ2-6; 8 bases are shared with TRBD1. The V gene's germline CDR1 is LNHDA and CDR2 SQIVND (reference sequence). The J segment lost 0 bases and the V segment lost 7 bases, leaving 5 bases of the junction unmatched. The CDR3 runs to 16 residues. In nucleotides, the CDR3 is TGTGCCAGTACAGGGACAGGATACTCTGGGGCCAACGTCCTGACTTTC. The encoded protein is CASTGTGYSGANVLTF.

The rearrangement links TRBV18 to TRBJ2-3; 8 bases are shared with TRBD2. The CDR3 length is 14 residues. The V segment lost 0 bases and the J segment 10 bases; nucleotides outside the gene matches: 6. Germline CDR1 and CDR2: KGHSH and LQKENI. The CDR3, as DNA: TGTGCCAGCTCACCACCGTCAACTAGCGGCTCGCAGTATTTT. Translation: CASSPPSTSGSQYF.

The chain carries TRBV7-3 and TRBJ1-1; D is perhaps TRBD1 (5 bases). This CDR3 spans 13 amino acids. Germline CDR1 is SGHTA and CDR2 is FQGTGA. Trimming shortened V by 5 bases and J by 1 base, and 8 bases separated the two germline ends. Here the CDR3 reads CASSAQGNTEAFF. The CDR3 region has the DNA TGTGCCAGCAGCGCGCAGGGGAACACTGAAGCTTTCTTT.

CDR3 in amino acids: CASQGSGTDTQYF. For the CDR3, the DNA is TGTGCCAGTCAGGGGTCGGGCACAGATACGCAGTATTTT. The chain recombines TRBV9 with TRBJ2-3; tentatively, D is TRBD1 (6 bases). Germline CDR1 reads SGDLS; CDR2 reads YYNGEE. The CDR3 is 13 amino acids. The V end lost 8 bases, the J end lost 1 base, and 11 bases lay between the germline ends.

This chain joins TRBV5-1 and TRBJ2-2, with D maybe TRBD1 (6 bases). Germline-derived CDR1 and CDR2 are SGHRS and YFSETQ. V lost 0 bases and J lost 5, with 17 bases in between. CDR3 length: 17 amino acids. In DNA, the CDR3 is TGCGCCAGCAGCTTGGGGGGGCCACTCGAGGGGACCGGGGAGCTGTTTTTT. Its protein product is CASSLGGPLEGTGELFF.

The chain joins TRBV6-1 to TRBJ2-7; 8 bases line up with TRBD2. Losses at the gene ends were 4 bases for V and 6 bases for J; bases not matched to a gene: 14. Germline-derived CDR1 and CDR2 are MNHNS and SASEGT. This CDR3 spans 16 amino acids. CDR3 nucleotides: TGTGCCAGCAGTGTGTACTCGGGGGGGCCCGGGGGCGAGCAGTACTTC. Protein: CASSVYSGGPGGEQYF.

The chain links TRBV13 to TRBJ2-7; D is possibly TRBD2 (7 bases). The CDR3 is 14 residues long. Germline loops: CDR1 PRHDT, CDR2 FYEKMQ (reference sequence). With 3 bases removed from V and 0 bases from J, the gap between germline ends came to 9 bases. The CDR3 DNA reads TGTGCCAGCAGCTTGGGAGGGGGCTCCTACGAGCAGTACTTC. Its translation is CASSLGGGSYEQYF. The complete variable domain, with remaining parts taken from reference TRBV13 and TRBJ2-7, reads AAGVIQSPRHLIKEKRETATLKCYPIPRHDTVYWYQQGPGQDPQFLISFYEKMQSDKGSIPDRFSAQQFSDYHSELNMSSLELGDSALYFCASSLGGGSYEQYFGPGTRLTVT.

This chain connects TRBV4-3 to TRBJ1-1; D not certain. CDR3 size: 14 residues. The germline gives CDR1 LGHNA, CDR2 YSLEER. Trimming removed 0 bases from V and 5 bases from J, with 10 bases in between. The CDR3 sequence: CASSQEARRTEAFF. In DNA form, the CDR3 reads TGCGCCAGCAGCCAAGAGGCCAGGAGGACTGAAGCTTTCTTT.

This rearrangement joins TRBV30 to TRBJ1-2; 8 nucleotides align to TRBD1. CDR3 length: 15 residues. Germline V lookup: CDR1 GTSNPN, CDR2 SVGIG (reference sequence). The trim removed 1 base at V and 1 base at J, leaving 5 bases unmatched. The CDR3 DNA reads TGTGCCTGGAGTGCCGAGACAGGGGATAACTATGGCTACACCTTC. Its translation is CAWSAETGDNYGYTF.

The J gene is TRBJ1-1, the V gene TRBV4-1, with D unresolved. The CDR3 runs 14 residues. With 1 base removed from V and 4 bases from J, the gap between germline ends came to 10 bases. Germline CDR1 and CDR2: MGHRA and YSYEKL. CDR3 nucleotides: TGCGCCAGCAGCCAAGTAACGGAGGGCACTGAAGCTTTCTTT. The encoded protein is CASSQVTEGTEAFF.

V is TRBV2 and J is TRBJ1-2; no clear D. This CDR3 contains 17 residues. V gave up 1 base and J gave up 1 base, with 16 bases separating them. Germline CDR1 is SNHLY and CDR2 is FYNNEI. The CDR3 DNA follows: TGTGCCAGCAGTGAAGGGTTAATTGAAACATATAACTATGGCTACACCTTC. Translation: CASSEGLIETYNYGYTF. The whole variable domain, filled in from reference TRBV2 and TRBJ1-2, reads EPEVTQTPSHQVTQMGQEVILRCVPISNHLYFYWYRQILGQKVEFLVSFYNNEISEKSEIFDDQFSVERPDGSNFTLKIRSTKLEDSAMYFCASSEGLIETYNYGYTFGSGTRLTVV.

A word on this clone: Other DNA sequences of this sample code for an identical CDR3. The chain joins TRBV27 to TRBJ1-2; 7 bases agree with TRBD1. The CDR3 contains 14 residues. Germline CDR1 reads MNHEY; CDR2 reads SMNVEV (reference sequence). V dropped 3 bases and J dropped 4; count of bases not matched to a gene: 5. The CDR3 is CASSLGGQTYGYTF. CDR3 in DNA: TGTGCCAGCAGTTTGGGGGGACAGACCTATGGCTACACCTTC.

The V and J genes are TRBV2 and TRBJ1-2; 7 bases agree with TRBD1. The CDR3 runs 15 residues. Germline V gives CDR1 SNHLY, CDR2 FYNNEI. Trimming cost V 6 bases and J 0 bases; bases outside gene matches: 7. The CDR3 DNA is TGTGCCAGCAGAGGACAGGTCTTAGCTAACTATGGCTACACCTTC. Translated: CASRGQVLANYGYTF.

The genes are TRBV9 and TRBJ2-1, with 11 bases aligning to TRBD1. Losses at the gene ends were 3 bases for V and 4 bases for J; bases not matched to a gene: 3. This CDR3 is built from 15 residues. The germline V gene has CDR1 SGDLS and CDR2 YYNGEE. In nucleotides, the CDR3 is TGTGCCAGCAGCGGGGGGACAGGGGGATACAATGAGCAGTTCTTC. Protein: CASSGGTGGYNEQFF.

The chain links TRBV6-6 to TRBJ2-3; TRBD2 is a possible D gene (6 bases). V lost 2 bases and J 2 bases, leaving 14 bases between the germline ends. Germline V gene data show CDR1 as MNHNY and CDR2 as SVGAGI (reference sequence). This CDR3 spans 16 amino acids. CDR3: CASSYTPAGLTDTQYF. The DNA of the CDR3 is TGTGCCAGCAGTTACACTCCGGCGGGGCTCACAGATACGCAGTATTTT.

This chain uses TRBV7-4 with TRBJ2-1; 7 positions match TRBD1. CDR1 is SGHVT, CDR2 SQSDAQ, per germline. V shed 6 bases, J shed 0 bases, and the junction held 8 bases outside the gene matches. This CDR3 has 16 amino acids. The CDR3 nucleotides read TGTGCCAGCAGACAGGGACAGACGAGCTCCTACAATGAGCAGTTCTTC. It translates to CASRQGQTSSYNEQFF. Full variable domain (remainder filled in from reference TRBV7-4 and TRBJ2-1): GAGVSQSPRYKVAKRGRDVALRCDSISGHVTLYWYRQTLGQGSEVLTYSQSDAQRDKSGRPSGRFSAERPERSVSTLKIQRTEQGDSAVYLCASRQGQTSSYNEQFFGPGTRLTVL.

To note about this clone: A junction boundary mismatches the germline segment, possibly from a read error. V and J are TRBV29-1 and TRBJ1-2; 10 bases agree with TRBD1. Per germline, CDR1 SQVTM and CDR2 ANQGSEA. The CDR3 is made up of 14 amino acids. CDR3 sequence reads: CSVDRGQGRYGYIF. The CDR3 region has the DNA TGCAGCGTTGATCGGGGACAGGGGCGCTATGGCTACATCTTC.

The chain joins TRBV2 to TRBJ1-2; 7 nucleotides line up with TRBD1. The CDR3 contains 17 residues. In germline, CDR1 is SNHLY, CDR2 FYNNEI. Trimming removed 0 bases from V and 2 bases from J; junction bases left unmatched: 9. As DNA, the CDR3 is TGTGCCAGCAGTGAAGCGCCCAGGGACAGCCCCAACTATGGCTACACCTTC. Translating gives CASSEAPRDSPNYGYTF.

The chain employs TRBV4-2 and TRBJ1-2, with D maybe TRBD1 (6 bases). CDR1 LGHNA and CDR2 YNFKEQ come from the germline V gene. The CDR3 covers 17 residues. V gave up 1 base and J gave up 8 bases, with 23 bases separating them. DNA of the CDR3: TGTGCCAGCAGCCAAGCTCCACAGGGCCCTCAGGTTGTAGGCTACACCTTC. It translates to CASSQAPQGPQVVGYTF.

V and J are TRBV4-1 and TRBJ1-5, with D perhaps matching TRBD1 (5 bases). Per germline, CDR1 MGHRA and CDR2 YSYEKL. The CDR3 has 14 amino acids. V gave up 1 base and J gave up 3 bases, with 7 bases separating them. CDR3 nucleotide sequence: TGCGCCAGCAGCCAAGTCAGGGACAATCAGCCCCAGCATTTT. Translating gives CASSQVRDNQPQHF.

The chain carries TRBV4-1 and TRBJ2-6; TRBD2 matches 8 bases. V dropped 6 bases and J dropped 0; count of bases not matched to a gene: 10. The CDR3 runs 18 residues. Germline V gene data show CDR1 as MGHRA and CDR2 as YSYEKL. In DNA form, the CDR3 reads TGCGCCAGCAGTTCTAGCGGGCCTGTAAGCTCTGGGGCCAACGTCCTGACTTTC. Protein: CASSSSGPVSSGANVLTF.

Remarks on this clone: Within the sample, other DNA sequences also encode this same CDR3. The chain joins TRBV7-2 to TRBJ1-6; D unresolved. The CDR3 loop spans 11 amino acids. CDR1 is SGHTA, CDR2 FQGNSA, per germline. Trimming cost V 4 bases and J 16 bases, with 11 bases left between them. CDR3 DNA: TGTGCCAGCAGCTCCGACACTTTTCTCCACTTT. It translates to CASSSDTFLHF.

This sequence joins TRBV30 and TRBJ1-1; 7 positions match TRBD1. The CDR3 extends over 12 amino acids. Germline CDR1 reads GTSNPN; CDR2 reads SVGIG (reference sequence). V shed 4 bases and J 4 bases; nucleotides not matched to a gene: 3. CDR3 coding DNA: TGTGCCTGGATAGGGGGCCTCACTGAAGCTTTCTTT. As protein: CAWIGGLTEAFF.

V usage is TRBV5-4 and J usage is TRBJ1-5; 7 bases agree with TRBD1. V lost 0 bases and J lost 4; bases outside the gene matches: 4. The germline V gene encodes CDR1 SGHNT and CDR2 YYREEE (reference sequence). The CDR3 length is 15 residues. This CDR3 is CASSLGGTANQPQHF. The CDR3 coding sequence is TGTGCCAGCAGCTTGGGAGGGACAGCTAATCAGCCCCAGCATTTT.

This chain links TRBV4-1 with TRBJ1-1; D might be TRBD1 (5 bases). Trimming removed 3 bases from V and 4 bases from J, with 12 bases in between. The CDR3 contains 14 residues. Germline CDR1 and CDR2: MGHRA and YSYEKL. The CDR3 sequence: CASSQKQGSTEAFF. CDR3 nucleotides: TGCGCCAGCAGCCAGAAGCAGGGTAGCACTGAAGCTTTCTTT.